This TCR beta chain was identified in a study of shared clonotypes between healthy human individuals (dated by TCRdb to 2018 to 2020). Context from the whole study: The cohort included three men and a couple of women between 18 and 49 years of age. To increase sequencing depth and limit assay-specific biases, TCR repertoire library preparation and sequencing were carried out by different laboratories using diverse techniques. Per donor, leukapheresis produced somewhere between about 0.94 and 9 billion PBMCs. Blood TCR repertoires of about 5 healthy adults were deeply sequenced to estimate repertoire size and the extent of clonotype sharing between individuals.

Using the deep immunoSEQ assay, multiplex PCR amplified TCR CDR3 regions from genomic DNA. Genomic DNA extracted from each cell subset was distributed evenly over all wells of several immunoSEQ 96-well plates, and each plate served as one replicate. For unsorted PBMC, about 270 ng of genomic DNA, equivalent to approximately 30,000 T cell genomes, went into each replicate PCR. Genomic DNA from unsorted PBMC was sequenced over ten immunoSEQ deep assay plates. Purified libraries were measured with a Qubit 3.0 fluorometer, size-checked on a Bioanalyzer 2100, and measured again with the KAPA Library Quantification kit. Every immunoSEQ 96-well plate was sequenced on a separate single-read 150-cycle Illumina NextSeq 550 flow cell. In the original analysis: Because the immunoSEQ output held only junctional sequences and lacked quality scores, the filtering could not match the filtering applied to full-length reads. Sequences were annotated with PyIR, a Python wrapper for IgBLAST v1.9, using IMGT germline references to assign V/J genes and CDR3. Reads were removed for weak V/J assignments (E-value above 1e-6), missing CDR3, stop codons, out-of-frame junctions, or ambiguous translated residues. A V3J clonotype was defined by an identical inferred V gene, J gene, and CDR3 amino acid sequence. The percentage overlap between two repertoires was calculated by dividing the number of shared unique clonotypes by the size of the smaller repertoire. RTK rarefaction, the Chao1 estimator, and Recon v2.1 estimates of unobserved clonotypes were used to assess repertoire richness. TCRdb carries this immuneACCESS record with in-frame sequences only. Its versions omit some clonotypes, under half of them owing to an unresolved V gene in the studies checked, with the rest unexplained. The V and J calls and clone size were taken over from that table, and D and trimming were inferred from the DNA. Counted in this sample were 450,000 to 500,000 clones; approximately 79% of them appeared once. Of the sample, over 9.5% falls within the top ten clones.

Healthy HIV-negative adults with no recently reported acute infections or vaccinations were included as donors. All donors were Caucasian adults living in Nashville, Tennessee, USA. For unsorted samples, about 85 million PBMCs were counted and genomic DNA was extracted with the QIAamp DNA Blood Mini kit. Blood was obtained by leukapheresis, after which PBMCs were separated by Ficoll-Histopaque density gradient centrifugation and cryopreserved in liquid nitrogen vapor phase. The germline V gene yields SGHTA for CDR1 and FQGTGA for CDR2. The CDR3 covers 14 residues, taking in both the cysteine and the phenylalanine. Only the CDR3 region is kept as DNA, spanning 42 bases read in frame from base 1. A distance of 12 bases separates the germline ends of V and J, which lose 4 bases and 4 bases respectively. Overall results and qualifications from the work: Sampling was restricted to blood, and TCR repertoires in tissues likely differ from the TCR repertoires found in blood. The genetic and exposure-history diversity represented was limited by the small number of donors. Based on pairwise subsampling, the degree of clonotype sharing among donors was expected to be affected by sequencing depth.

This clone was recorded only once. This clone's antigen is unknown. The sample holds no much larger clone one base away, and base qualities are not on file. The rearrangement combines TRBV7-3 with TRBJ2-3; TRBD2 might be the D gene, on 6 matching bases. Sequencing was performed on PBMCs. The sequence was collected from a middle-aged woman in good health. Some clones in this sample may be carry-over from other donors' samples. Read as DNA, the sequence is TGTGCCAGCAGCTCGGGACTTAACCCAGATACGCAGTATTTT. The translation is CASSSGLNPDTQYF.